These 24 T cell receptor beta chains share one sample of origin, sequenced in a study of T cell responses to AZD1222 COVID-19 vaccine. Data came from immunoSEQ multiplex PCR; TCRdb stores just in-frame clones and leaves some out. The sample contains 110,000 or so clones, around 88% of which appear only once. The sample consisted of peripheral blood, taken 28 days after the second AZD1222 dose. These receptors all come from an adult who received the AZD1222 COVID-19 vaccine.

This clone showed up just once. The rearrangement links TRBV6-6 to TRBJ1-5, with 8 bases fitting TRBD1. The CDR3 spans 14 residues. Trimming at V came to 7 bases and at J to 6 bases, leaving 8 bases not matched to a gene. Germline V lookup: CDR1 MNHNY, CDR2 SVGAGI (reference sequence). The DNA of the CDR3 is TGTGCCAGCACCGGACAGGGACGCACTCAGCCCCAGCATTTT. This encodes CASTGQGRTQPQHF.

Concerning this clone: This sample also contains other DNA sequences that code for the same CDR3. J is TRBJ2-1 and V is TRBV5-1; D is possibly TRBD1 (5 bases). Germline assignment: CDR1 SGHRS and CDR2 YFSETQ. V lost 0 bases and J lost 1, with 11 bases in between. The CDR3 loop spans 16 amino acids. The chain's CDR3 is CASSLAGQGSYNEQFF. The CDR3 DNA reads TGCGCCAGCAGCTTGGCCGGGCAGGGTTCCTACAATGAGCAGTTCTTC.

The genes are TRBV6-6 and TRBJ1-1, with no clear D. This CDR3 comprises 15 residues. Germline values: CDR1 MNHNY, CDR2 SVGAGI (reference sequence). Trimming shortened V by 5 bases and J by 5 bases, and 18 bases separated the two germline ends. The CDR3 DNA is TGTGCCAGCAGTAGCCCAATGGGAATTGGAACTGAAGCTTTCTTT. Encoded protein: CASSSPMGIGTEAFF.

CDR3 sequence (DNA): TGCGCCAGCAGCTTGGAGGGACAAACTTACGAGCAGTACTTC. Translated: CASSLEGQTYEQYF. The rearrangement joins TRBV5-1 to TRBJ2-7, with D tentatively TRBD1 (6 bases). The V end lost 0 bases, the J end lost 4 bases, and 11 bases lay between the germline ends. Per germline, CDR1 SGHRS and CDR2 YFSETQ. The CDR3 is 14 amino acids.

The V gene is TRBV3-1 (or the pseudogene TRBV3-2), the J gene TRBJ2-1, with D hard to call. V lost 1 base and J 8 bases, leaving 18 bases between the germline ends. The CDR3 has 16 amino acids. Germline V gives CDR1 LGHDT, CDR2 YNNKEL (reference sequence). The CDR3 DNA is TGTGCCAGCAGCCAAGCTGCCGACTTGATAAGGGATGAGCAGTTCTTC. Its translation is CASSQAADLIRDEQFF.

CDR3 in DNA: TGTGCCAGCAGCCTCCGGAGCCCAAGCGTCGGGGGGCTCTCCTACGAGCAGTACTTC. The encoded protein is CASSLRSPSVGGLSYEQYF. V and J are TRBV3-1 (or the pseudogene TRBV3-2) and TRBJ2-7; tentative D call: TRBD2 (7 bases). Trimming removed 4 bases at V and 0 bases at J, with 25 bases between. The germline gives CDR1 LGHDT, CDR2 YNNKEL (reference sequence). The CDR3 is made up of 19 amino acids.

This clone was seen once. The V gene is TRBV10-1, the J gene TRBJ2-3; 10 bases agree with TRBD2. Germline CDR1 is WNHNN and CDR2 is SYGVQD (reference sequence). J lost 4 bases, V lost 3 bases, and 4 bases had no gene match. This CDR3 region has 15 residues. CDR3 region: CASSDPSGGSDTQYF. The DNA for the CDR3 is TGCGCCAGCAGTGACCCTAGCGGGGGATCAGATACGCAGTATTTT.

The V and J genes are TRBV5-1 and TRBJ1-5, with 9 bases lining up with TRBD1. The CDR3 spans 15 residues. Unmatched junction bases numbered 2, after V lost 0 bases and J lost 4 bases. Germline values: CDR1 SGHRS, CDR2 YFSETQ. CDR3 sequence reads: CASSLETGGNQPQHF. The CDR3 bases are TGCGCCAGCAGCTTGGAGACAGGGGGGAATCAGCCCCAGCATTTT.

The chain joins TRBV27 to TRBJ2-1; D not certain. This CDR3 region has 13 residues. Germline values: CDR1 MNHEY, CDR2 SMNVEV (reference sequence). V dropped 6 bases and J dropped 2 bases, with 8 bases sitting between them. The CDR3 region has the DNA TGTGCCAGCAGCGCGTCCCCCTACAATGAGCAGTTCTTC. It yields the protein CASSASPYNEQFF.

This clone was counted once. The chain joins TRBV27 to TRBJ1-3; D possibly corresponds to TRBD1 (6 bases). This CDR3 comprises 15 residues. The V and J ends lost 6 bases and 4 bases respectively, with 16 bases between them. Germline-derived CDR1 and CDR2 are MNHEY and SMNVEV (reference sequence). CDR3 coding DNA: TGTGCCAGCAGCCCCCTGGGGGCGGGAGGAAACACCATATATTTT. Protein sequence: CASSPLGAGGNTIYF.

Concerning this clone itself: Different DNA sequences within this sample yield the same CDR3. The V call is TRBV18, the J call TRBJ2-3; D is unresolved. The CDR3 is 13 residues long. Germline V gives CDR1 KGHSH, CDR2 LQKENI. V lost 0 bases and J lost 0, with 1 base in between. The CDR3 nucleotides read TGTGCCAGCTCACCACCCAGCACAGATACGCAGTATTTT. This gives the protein CASSPPSTDTQYF.

The genes are TRBV5-6 and TRBJ1-6; 7 bases match TRBD1. Germline V gene data show CDR1 as SGHDT and CDR2 as YYEEEE. This CDR3 has 17 residues. The V gene end was trimmed by 4 bases and the J gene end by 9 bases; junction bases not matched to a gene: 16. This chain's CDR3 is CASSLGGTVRLGSPLHF. The DNA of the CDR3 is TGTGCCAGCAGCCTGGGGGGGACAGTTAGGCTAGGTTCACCCCTCCACTTT. Combining the CDR3 with reference TRBV5-6 and TRBJ1-6 gives the whole variable domain DAGVTQSPTHLIKTRGQQVTLRCSPKSGHDTVSWYQQALGQGPQFIFQYYEEEERQRGNFPDRFSGHQFPNYSSELNVNALLLGDSALYLCASSLGGTVRLGSPLHFGNGTRLTVT.

The rearrangement uses TRBV6-1 and TRBJ1-3; TRBD1 might be the D (5 bases). The V end was cut by 3 bases, the J end by 3 bases, with 12 bases between. CDR1 MNHNS and CDR2 SASEGT come from the germline V gene. The CDR3 contains 15 residues. The CDR3 bases are TGTGCCAGCAGTGAGGGGGGGTTTTATGGAAACACCATATATTTT. It specifies CASSEGGFYGNTIYF.

This chain links TRBV28 with TRBJ2-1; D is unresolved. The CDR3 runs 15 residues. V was pared by 2 bases and J by 0 bases, with 8 bases between. The germline V gene has CDR1 MDHEN and CDR2 SYDVKM. CDR3 nucleotides: TGTGCCAGCAGTTTACCGGCGAGCTCCTACAATGAGCAGTTCTTC. Translating gives CASSLPASSYNEQFF.

V usage is TRBV6-5 and J usage is TRBJ2-7; D unresolved. V was cut by 2 bases and J by 0 bases, with 8 bases left in between. The CDR3 runs to 14 residues. The germline V gene has CDR1 MNHEY and CDR2 SVGAGI. CDR3 protein: CASSYRDSSYEQYF. The CDR3 DNA follows: TGTGCCAGCAGTTACAGAGATAGCTCCTACGAGCAGTACTTC.

The chain is built from TRBV6-6 and TRBJ2-2; 7 nucleotides match TRBD1. V lost 7 bases and J lost 2; bases outside the gene matches: 4. The CDR3 totals 14 residues. Germline V gives CDR1 MNHNY, CDR2 SVGAGI (reference sequence). In nucleotides, the CDR3 is TGTGCCAGCATCACAGGGGTAAACACCGGGGAGCTGTTTTTT. It codes for CASITGVNTGELFF.

The chain joins TRBV2 to TRBJ2-5, with unresolved D. The CDR3 is 14 residues long. Trimming removed 2 bases at V and 1 base at J, with 8 bases between. The germline gives CDR1 SNHLY, CDR2 FYNNEI. Here the CDR3 reads CASSELLPQETQYF. Here the CDR3 DNA reads TGTGCCAGCAGTGAACTACTACCCCAAGAGACCCAGTACTTC.

This chain connects TRBV25-1 to TRBJ1-2, with unresolved D. The CDR3 has 15 amino acids. Germline V gene sequence: CDR1 MGHDK, CDR2 SYGVNS. Trimming shortened V by 3 bases and J by 0 bases, and 11 bases separated the two germline ends. CDR3 residues: CASSDLPGSNYGYTF. The CDR3 coding sequence is TGTGCCAGCAGTGACCTCCCCGGGTCTAACTATGGCTACACCTTC.

The chain combines TRBV11-2 with TRBJ2-1; D uncertain. From germline, CDR1 is SGHAT and CDR2 FQNNGV. Trimming left V 5 bases short and J 3 bases short, with 17 bases between. The CDR3 is 16 residues long. The CDR3 nucleotides are TGTGCCAGCAGCAGAGGCTTAGGTGGGGTCTACAATGAGCAGTTCTTC. This sequence encodes CASSRGLGGVYNEQFF.

The table lists this clone with a few counts. The chain links TRBV5-6 to TRBJ2-7; 9 bases fit TRBD1. Germline V gives CDR1 SGHDT, CDR2 YYEEEE. The CDR3 runs to 14 residues. Trimming cost V 5 bases and J 4 bases; bases outside gene matches: 7. CDR3 DNA: TGTGCCAGCAGTTACCGGGACAGGGATTACGAGCAGTACTTC. Amino acid sequence: CASSYRDRDYEQYF.

V gene TRBV7-2 combines with J gene TRBJ2-1; a possible D gene is TRBD2 (6 bases). The germline V gene encodes CDR1 SGHTA and CDR2 FQGNSA. The ends were cut back, 1 base at V and 13 bases at J, with 14 bases in the middle. The CDR3 sequence is 13 residues long. CDR3 nucleotide sequence: TGTGCCAGCAGCTTAGTGGGCGCGGGGTTTCAGTTCTTC. The encoded protein is CASSLVGAGFQFF.

V usage is TRBV11-1 and J usage is TRBJ2-7; D might be TRBD2 (5 bases). The CDR3 has 16 residues. Trimming removed 5 bases from V and 2 bases from J, with 19 bases in between. Germline V gene sequence: CDR1 SGHAT, CDR2 FQDESV (reference sequence). This CDR3 is CASSHTRGAVTYEQYF. DNA for the CDR3: TGTGCCAGCAGCCATACTCGTGGAGCGGTAACCTACGAGCAGTACTTC.

This clone was picked up one time. The chain has TRBV5-3 and TRBJ1-1; D remains ambiguous. Being an ORF, TRBV5-3 has a function that is uncertain. The CDR3 loop spans 15 amino acids. V was trimmed by 0 bases and J by 2 bases, leaving 11 bases between them. CDR3: CARSLVSGNNTEAFF. As DNA, the CDR3 is TGTGCCAGAAGCTTGGTTTCAGGCAATAACACTGAAGCTTTCTTT.

This chain uses TRBV7-8 with TRBJ1-2; D is unclear. V shed 4 bases and J shed 2 bases, with 8 bases lying between them. Germline V gene data show CDR1 as SGHVS and CDR2 as FQNEAQ. There are 13 residues in the CDR3. CDR3 sequence (DNA): TGTGCCAGCAGCTGGACGGAGAACTATGGCTACACCTTC. Translated, it gives CASSWTENYGYTF.